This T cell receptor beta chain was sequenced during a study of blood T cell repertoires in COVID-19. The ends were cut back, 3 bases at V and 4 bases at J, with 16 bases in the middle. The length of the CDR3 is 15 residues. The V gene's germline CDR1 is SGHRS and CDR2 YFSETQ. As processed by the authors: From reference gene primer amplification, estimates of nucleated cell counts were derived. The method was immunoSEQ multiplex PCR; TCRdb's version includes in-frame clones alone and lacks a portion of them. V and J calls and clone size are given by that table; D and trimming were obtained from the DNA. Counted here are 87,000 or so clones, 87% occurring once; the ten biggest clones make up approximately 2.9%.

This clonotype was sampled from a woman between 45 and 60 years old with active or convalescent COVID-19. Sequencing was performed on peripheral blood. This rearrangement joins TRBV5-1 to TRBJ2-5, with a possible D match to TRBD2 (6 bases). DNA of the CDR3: TGCGCCAGCAGCTATAGACAGCGGGCGGCAGAGACCCAGTACTTC. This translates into CASSYRQRAAETQYF.